This T cell receptor beta chain was found in a study of blood T cell repertoires in COVID-19 (TCRdb year 2020). Study-wide context: Samples covering the acute and convalescent phases of COVID-19 were provided by collaborators in the United States, Italy and Spain. The material from the prospective study consisted of cDNA or gDNA derived from T cells, B-cell-depleted T cells, or PBMCs. Deeply sampled blood TCRbeta repertoires from subjects exposed to, actively infected with, or recovered from COVID-19 were included in the dataset. A freely available public database, intended as a resource for researchers studying the immune response to SARS-CoV-2, is where the repertoires were released. Samples were obtained from the ongoing ImmuneRACE study (first 160 participants) and from some 1,300 subjects provided by 6 global collaborators. Nearly every sample came with metadata listing a de-identified subject ID, COVID-19 status, age in years and sex. Where HLA class I and class II types were available, the types were taken from metadata supplied by the sample provider, not from assay-based typing.

Participants in the prospective study were enrolled through a virtual design, were aged roughly 18 to 100 years, and lived in about two dozen United States geographic areas. To assign participants to cohorts, the prospective study relied on clinical history that participants themselves reported in a screening survey and a study questionnaire. Recovered participants in ImmuneRACE Cohort 3 were defined as having two consecutive negative NP/OP PCR tests, clearance from a healthcare professional, or resolution of symptoms. Mobile phlebotomists in the prospective study collected whole blood, serum and a nasopharyngeal or oropharyngeal swab from every participant. Participants in the prospective study had the option to provide additional blood draws and questionnaires over an approximately 2-month period. Before DNA extraction, blood samples from the prospective study were shipped at room temperature or frozen.

Here is what the overall study found, with its caveats: The amount of clinical and demographic metadata varied by source and participant and was provided uncurated.

TCRbeta CDR3 regions were amplified from genomic DNA using the immunoSEQ Assay, a bias-controlled multiplex PCR. The authors processed their data as follows. The number of nucleated cells in each sample was estimated from the amplification of reference gene primers within the assay. Sequence reads were collapsed and filtered to measure the absolute abundance of every unique TCRbeta CDR3 rearrangement. Productive Simpson clonality was computed per sample as the square root of Simpson's diversity index over productive rearrangements. What TCRdb holds here is the immuneACCESS table cut down to in-frame rearrangements. Part of the clones is not present; checked against another copy, under half of the missing clones reflect an unresolved V gene, and the others are unexplained. The D gene and trimming were derived from the DNA, and the V and J assignments and clone size from that table. The sample table lists about 260,000 clones, roughly nine tenths of them with a count of one. The ten biggest clones cover roughly 2.5% of the sample.

Of note for this clone: What antigen it recognizes has not been identified. No clone much larger than this one lies a single base away; base qualities are absent.

The germline V gene (reference sequence) yields MNHEY for CDR1 and SMNVEV for CDR2. V has 8 bases trimmed and J has 5 bases trimmed; junction bases matching no gene number 7. From the cysteine through the phenylalanine, the CDR3 covers 13 amino acids. Only the CDR3 part of the read is kept: 39 bases, read in frame from the first base. Sequenced sample: PBMCs or T cells enriched from blood (not recorded which). The chain uses TRBV27 and TRBJ2-7, and 9 junctional nucleotides match TRBD1. The sequence derives from a woman aged 18-29 years who had recovered from COVID-19. The sequenced DNA: TGTGCCAGCGCCCCGGGACAGGGTAACGAGCAGTACTTC. Its protein product is CASAPGQGNEQYF.